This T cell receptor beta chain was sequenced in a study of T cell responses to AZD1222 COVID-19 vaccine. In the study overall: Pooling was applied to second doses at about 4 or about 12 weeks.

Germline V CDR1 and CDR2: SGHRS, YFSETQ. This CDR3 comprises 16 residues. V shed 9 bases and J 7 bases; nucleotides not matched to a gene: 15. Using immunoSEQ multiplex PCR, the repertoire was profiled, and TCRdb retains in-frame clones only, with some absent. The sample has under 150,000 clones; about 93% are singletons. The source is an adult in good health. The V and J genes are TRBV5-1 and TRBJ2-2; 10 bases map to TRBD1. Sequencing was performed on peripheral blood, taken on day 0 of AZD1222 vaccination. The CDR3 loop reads CATQPTGTGVGGELFF. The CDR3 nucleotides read TGCGCCACCCAACCAACTGGGACAGGGGTTGGCGGGGAGCTGTTTTTT.